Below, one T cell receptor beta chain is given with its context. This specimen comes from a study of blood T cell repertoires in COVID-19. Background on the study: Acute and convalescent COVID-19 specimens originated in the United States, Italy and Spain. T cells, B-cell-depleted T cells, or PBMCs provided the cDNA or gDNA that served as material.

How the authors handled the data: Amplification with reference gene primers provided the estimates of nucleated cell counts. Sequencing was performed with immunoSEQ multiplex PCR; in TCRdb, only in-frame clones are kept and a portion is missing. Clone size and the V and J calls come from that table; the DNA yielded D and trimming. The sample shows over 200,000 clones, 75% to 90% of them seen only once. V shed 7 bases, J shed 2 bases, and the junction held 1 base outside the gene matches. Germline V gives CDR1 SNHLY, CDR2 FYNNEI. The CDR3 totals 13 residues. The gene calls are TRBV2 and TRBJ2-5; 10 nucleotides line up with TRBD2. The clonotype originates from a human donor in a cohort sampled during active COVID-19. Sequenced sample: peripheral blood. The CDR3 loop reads CASKREGQETQYF. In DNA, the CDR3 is TGTGCCAGCAAGCGGGAGGGGCAAGAGACCCAGTACTTC.